This T cell receptor beta chain is drawn from a study of OX40 agonist ivuxolimab in advanced cancers. Clones were read by immunoSEQ multiplex PCR, and TCRdb kept only the in-frame ones, dropping some. Among roughly 120,000 clones, about 92% were seen once, and the ten largest hold around 0.27%. The TCR comes from an adult with an advanced solid tumor such as melanoma, head and neck, liver or kidney cancer. Sequencing was performed on CD4+ or CD8+ T cells sorted from blood, taken in a trial of the OX40 agonist ivuxolimab.

The CDR3 DNA is TGTGCCAGCAGCGTAGTTCCCGCAGGGGACAATTCACCCCTCCACTTT. Amino acid sequence: CASSVVPAGDNSPLHF. The V call is TRBV9, the J call TRBJ1-6; D may be TRBD1 (6 bases). V lost 0 bases and J 7 bases, leaving 14 bases between the germline ends. Germline V lookup: CDR1 SGDLS, CDR2 YYNGEE. This CDR3 region has 16 residues.